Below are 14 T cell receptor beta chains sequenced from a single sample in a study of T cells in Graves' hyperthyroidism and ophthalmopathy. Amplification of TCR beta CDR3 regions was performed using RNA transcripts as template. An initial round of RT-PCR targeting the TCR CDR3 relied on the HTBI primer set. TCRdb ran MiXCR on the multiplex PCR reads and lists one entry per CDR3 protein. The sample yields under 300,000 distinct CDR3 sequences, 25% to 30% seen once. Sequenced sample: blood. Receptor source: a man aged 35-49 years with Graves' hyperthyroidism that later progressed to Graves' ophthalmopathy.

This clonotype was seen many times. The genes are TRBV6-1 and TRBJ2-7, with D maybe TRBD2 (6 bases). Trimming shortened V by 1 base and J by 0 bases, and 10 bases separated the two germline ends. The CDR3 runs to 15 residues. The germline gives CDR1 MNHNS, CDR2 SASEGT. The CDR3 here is CASSEGAGFSYEQYF. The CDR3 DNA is TGTGCCAGCAGTGAAGGCGCGGGGTTCTCCTACGAGCAGTACTTC.

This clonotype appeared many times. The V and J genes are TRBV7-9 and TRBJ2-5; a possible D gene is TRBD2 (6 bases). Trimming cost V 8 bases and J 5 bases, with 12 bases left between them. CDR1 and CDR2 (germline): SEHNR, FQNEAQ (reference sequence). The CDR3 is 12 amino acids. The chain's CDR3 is CASGGMWETQYF. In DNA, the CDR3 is TGTGCCAGCGGGGGGATGTGGGAGACCCAGTACTTC.

CDR3 residues: CASSYSSRDRWRTEAFF. The CDR3 DNA follows: TGTGCCAGCAGTTACTCGAGCCGGGACAGGTGGAGGACTGAAGCTTTCTTT. The chain combines TRBV6-5 with TRBJ1-1; 8 positions match TRBD1. From germline, CDR1 is MNHEY and CDR2 SVGAGI. This CDR3 is 17 amino acids long. The ends lost 0 bases at V and 5 bases at J; junction bases unmatched: 11.

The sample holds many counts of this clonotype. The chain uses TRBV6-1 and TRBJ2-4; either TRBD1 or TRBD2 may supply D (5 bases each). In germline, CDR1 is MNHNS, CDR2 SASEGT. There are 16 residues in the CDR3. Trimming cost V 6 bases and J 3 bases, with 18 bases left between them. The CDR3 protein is CASSHHLGTNKNIQYF. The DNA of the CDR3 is TGTGCCAGCAGCCACCACCTCGGGACGAACAAAAACATTCAGTACTTC.

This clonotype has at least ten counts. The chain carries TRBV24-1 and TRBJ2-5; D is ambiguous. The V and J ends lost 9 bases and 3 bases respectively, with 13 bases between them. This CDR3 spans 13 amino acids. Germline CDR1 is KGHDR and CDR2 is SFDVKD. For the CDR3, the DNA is TGTGCCACCGCGACGGGCATCGAAGAGACCCAGTACTTC. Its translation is CATATGIEETQYF.

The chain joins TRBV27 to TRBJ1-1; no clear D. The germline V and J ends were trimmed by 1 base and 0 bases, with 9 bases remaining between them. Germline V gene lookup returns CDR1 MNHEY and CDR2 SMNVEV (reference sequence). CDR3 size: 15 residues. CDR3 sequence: CASSLFYGMNTEAFF. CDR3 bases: TGTGCCAGCAGTTTATTTTACGGAATGAACACTGAAGCTTTCTTT.

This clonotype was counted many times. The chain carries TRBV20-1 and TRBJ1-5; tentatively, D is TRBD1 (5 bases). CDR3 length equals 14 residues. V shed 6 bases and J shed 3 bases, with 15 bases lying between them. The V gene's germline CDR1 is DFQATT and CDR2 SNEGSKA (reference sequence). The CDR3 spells CSALDQGFNQPQHF. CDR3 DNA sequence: TGCAGTGCCCTTGACCAGGGTTTCAATCAGCCCCAGCATTTT.

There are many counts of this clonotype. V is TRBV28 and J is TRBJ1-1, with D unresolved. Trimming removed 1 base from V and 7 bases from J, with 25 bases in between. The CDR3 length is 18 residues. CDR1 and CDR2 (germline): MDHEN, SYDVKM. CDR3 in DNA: TGTGCCAGCAGTTTATTTACATCCTCCGGAAGTATCCGCTTTGAAGCTTTCTTT. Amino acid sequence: CASSLFTSSGSIRFEAFF. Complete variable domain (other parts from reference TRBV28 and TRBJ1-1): DVKVTQSSRYLVKRTGEKVFLECVQDMDHENMFWYRQDPGLGLRLIYFSYDVKMKEKGDIPEGYSVSREKKERFSLILESASTNQTSMYLCASSLFTSSGSIRFEAFFGQGTRLTVV.

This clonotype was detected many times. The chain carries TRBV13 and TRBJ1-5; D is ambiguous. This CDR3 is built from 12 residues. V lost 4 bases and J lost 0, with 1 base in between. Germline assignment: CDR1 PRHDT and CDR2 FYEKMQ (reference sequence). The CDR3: CASSYSNQPQHF. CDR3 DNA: TGTGCCAGCAGCTATAGCAATCAGCCCCAGCATTTT.

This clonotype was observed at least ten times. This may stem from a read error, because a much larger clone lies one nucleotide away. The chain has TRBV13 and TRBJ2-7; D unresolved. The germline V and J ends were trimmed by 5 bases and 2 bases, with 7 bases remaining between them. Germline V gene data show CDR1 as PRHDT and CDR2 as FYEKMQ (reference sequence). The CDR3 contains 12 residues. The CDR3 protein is CASSQLAYEQYF. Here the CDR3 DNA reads TGTGCCAGCAGCCAACTGGCCTACGAGCAGTACTTC.

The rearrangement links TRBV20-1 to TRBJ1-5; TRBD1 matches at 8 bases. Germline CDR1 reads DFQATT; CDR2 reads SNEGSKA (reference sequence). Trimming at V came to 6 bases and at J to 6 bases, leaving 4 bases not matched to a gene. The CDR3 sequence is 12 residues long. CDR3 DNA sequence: TGCAGTGCCAGGGGGCACATTCAGCCCCAGCATTTT. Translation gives CSARGHIQPQHF.

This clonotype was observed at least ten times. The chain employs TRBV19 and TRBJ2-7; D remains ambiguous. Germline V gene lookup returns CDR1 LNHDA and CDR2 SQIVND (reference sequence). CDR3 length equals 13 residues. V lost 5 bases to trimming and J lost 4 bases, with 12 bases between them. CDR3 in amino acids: CASSAETSYEQYF. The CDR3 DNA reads TGTGCCAGTAGTGCCGAGACAAGTTACGAGCAGTACTTC.

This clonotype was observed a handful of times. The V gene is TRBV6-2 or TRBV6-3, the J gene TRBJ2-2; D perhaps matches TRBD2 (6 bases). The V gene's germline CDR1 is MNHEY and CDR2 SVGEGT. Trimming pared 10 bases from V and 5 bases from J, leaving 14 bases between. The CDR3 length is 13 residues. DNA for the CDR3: TGTGCCACCGGGGACTCCTCAACCGGGGAGCTGTTTTTT. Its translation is CATGDSSTGELFF.

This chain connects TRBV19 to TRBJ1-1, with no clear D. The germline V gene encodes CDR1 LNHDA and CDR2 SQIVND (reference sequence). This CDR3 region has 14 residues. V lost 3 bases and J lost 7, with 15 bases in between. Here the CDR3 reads CASSMWQEEREAFF. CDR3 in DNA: TGTGCCAGTAGTATGTGGCAGGAAGAGCGTGAAGCTTTCTTT.